Listed below are T cell receptor beta chains from one sample, sequenced in a study of T-cell memory formation after mild COVID-19. One entry per CDR3 protein, called by TCRdb with MiXCR from the 5' RACE reads. The sample comprises about 110,000 distinct CDR3 sequences, roughly a sixth of which are singletons, and over 4.5% rests with the top ten. Source material: PBMCs or a T cell subset sorted from them (not recorded which). The receptors here all came from a man aged 18 to 30 who had mild COVID-19 (a few samples of this study predate the infection). Cell type and time point are not known. The CDR3 runs from the conserved cysteine through the conserved F or W. Each record gives: clone size, D gene, J gene, V gene, CDR3 protein, CDR3 DNA. A D gene is named only where the DNA matches it firmly. Size tells how often a clone was seen (once, few, many) or the class of an expanded clone, and some rows leave it out.

>.|TRBD1|TRBJ2-2|TRBV4-3
CASSDRGSRPLDTGELFF
TGCGCCAGCAGCGACAGGGGTTCCCGCCCTTTGGACACCGGGGAGCTGTTTTTT
>.|.|TRBJ2-5|TRBV4-2
CASSQDSGPETQYF
TGTGCCAGCAGCCAAGATTCGGGTCCAGAGACCCAGTACTTC
>few|.|TRBJ2-2|TRBV27
CASSLSPGNTGELFF
TGTGCCAGCAGTTTGTCTCCGGGGAACACCGGGGAGCTGTTTTTT
>few|TRBD2|TRBJ2-3|TRBV10-2
CASRGGRSTDTQYF
TGCGCCAGCAGGGGAGGGAGGAGCACAGATACGCAGTATTTT
>many|.|TRBJ2-5|TRBV12-3/TRBV12-4
CASSPTWTKETQYF
TGTGCCAGCAGTCCCACCTGGACAAAAGAGACCCAGTACTTC
>.|.|TRBJ1-5|TRBV2
CASSEGGGSQPQHF
TGTGCCAGCAGTGAAGGAGGAGGGAGTCAGCCCCAGCATTTT
>.|TRBD1|TRBJ1-6|TRBV7-3
CASSVDRDSPLHF
TGTGCCAGCAGCGTAGACAGGGATTCACCCCTCCACTTT
>few|.|TRBJ1-1|TRBV5-6
CASSPWPAGQTFEAFF
TGTGCCAGCAGCCCTTGGCCGGCAGGGCAGACTTTCGAAGCTTTCTTT
>few|.|TRBJ2-6|TRBV9
CASSVDWGAWGANVLTF
TGTGCCAGCAGCGTAGATTGGGGCGCGTGGGGGGCCAACGTCCTGACTTTC
>.|.|TRBJ2-3|TRBV5-1
CASSTTATGDTQYF
TGCGCCAGCTCCACCACCGCGACGGGGGATACGCAGTATTTT
>few|.|TRBJ1-1|TRBV18
CASSPDSTEAFF
TGTGCCAGCTCACCGGACAGTACTGAAGCTTTCTTT
>.|TRBD1|TRBJ1-1|TRBV6-2/TRBV6-3
CATEVGQGTMNTEAFF
TGTGCCACCGAGGTCGGACAGGGAACTATGAACACTGAAGCTTTCTTT
>.|.|TRBJ2-3|TRBV30
CAWSVRNTDTQYF
TGTGCCTGGAGTGTACGGAACACAGATACGCAGTATTTT
>.|.|TRBJ1-6|TRBV5-1
CASSLGQPGALHF
TGCGCCAGCAGCCTCGGGCAGCCGGGGGCCCTCCACTTT
>few|TRBD2|TRBJ2-7|TRBV12-3/TRBV12-4
CASSRDYSSYEQYF
TGTGCCAGCAGCCGGGACTACAGCTCCTACGAGCAGTACTTC
>few|TRBD2|TRBJ2-3|TRBV9
CASSPGGGLYTDTQYF
TGTGCCAGCAGTCCTGGCGGGGGGCTATACACAGATACGCAGTATTTT
>few|.|TRBJ2-2|TRBV4-3
CASSQAARGNTGELFF
TGCGCCAGCAGCCAAGCAGCTCGAGGGAACACCGGGGAGCTGTTTTTT
>few|.|TRBJ2-3|TRBV18
CASSATPADTQYF
TGTGCCAGCTCAGCCACACCCGCGGATACGCAGTATTTT
>few|TRBD1|TRBJ2-1|TRBV5-1
CASSLVGTGDYNEQFF
TGCGCCAGCAGCTTGGTTGGGACAGGGGATTACAATGAGCAGTTCTTC
>once|.|TRBJ1-1|TRBV11-2
CASSLSGGSGAFF
TGTGCCAGCAGCTTAAGCGGGGGGAGCGGAGCTTTCTTT
>few|TRBD2|TRBJ2-3|TRBV24-1
CATSDPGLAGTDTQYF
TGTGCCACCAGTGATCCGGGACTAGCGGGCACAGATACGCAGTATTTT
>.|.|TRBJ2-2|TRBV6-5
CASSYSLDRNTGELFF
TGTGCCAGCAGTTACTCCCTAGACAGAAACACCGGGGAGCTGTTTTTT
>.|.|TRBJ1-4|TRBV27
CASSLAGGPNEKLFF
TGTGCCAGCAGTTTAGCGGGGGGCCCTAATGAAAAACTGTTTTTT
>.|.|TRBJ2-3|TRBV7-3
CASSQTPGLLNTQYF
TGTGCCAGCAGCCAGACCCCGGGACTTCTGAATACGCAGTATTTT
>.|.|TRBJ1-6|TRBV5-1
CASSLDNNSPLHF
TGCGCCAGCAGCTTGGATAATAATTCACCCCTCCACTTT
>few|TRBD1|TRBJ1-5|TRBV5-1
CASSLGTVANQPQHF
TGCGCCAGCAGCTTAGGGACAGTTGCCAATCAGCCCCAGCATTTT
>few|.|TRBJ2-5|TRBV5-1
CASSFSGKETQYF
TGCGCCAGCAGCTTTTCAGGGAAGGAGACCCAGTACTTC
>.|.|TRBJ1-1|TRBV7-2
CASSLQTGMNTEAFF
TGTGCCAGCAGCCTGCAGACGGGTATGAACACTGAAGCTTTCTTT
>few|.|TRBJ1-3|TRBV12-3/TRBV12-4
CASSSNSGNTIYF
TGTGCCAGCAGTTCCAACTCTGGAAACACCATATATTTT
>.|TRBD1|TRBJ2-5|TRBV3-1
CASSPRDREETQYF
TGTGCCAGCAGCCCCCGGGACAGGGAAGAGACCCAGTACTTC
>.|.|TRBJ1-2|TRBV9
CASSLRGSRDYGYTF
TGTGCCAGCAGCCTTCGAGGGTCTCGGGACTATGGCTACACCTTC
>.|TRBD2|TRBJ2-2|TRBV6-5
CASSLLAGGHTGELFF
TGTGCCAGCAGTCTTTTAGCGGGGGGGCACACCGGGGAGCTGTTTTTT
>.|.|TRBJ2-2|TRBV5-6
CASSWDARTGELFF
TGTGCCAGCAGCTGGGACGCACGCACCGGGGAGCTGTTTTTT
>few|TRBD1|TRBJ1-2|TRBV7-9
CASSPRDRGRNYGYTF
TGTGCCAGCAGCCCGCGGGACAGGGGGCGCAACTATGGCTACACCTTC
>.|.|TRBJ1-1|TRBV10-3
CAISRDTNTEAFF
TGTGCCATCAGTCGGGACACTAACACTGAAGCTTTCTTT
>few|TRBD2|TRBJ2-7|TRBV5-1
CASSVNPLAYEQYF
TGCGCCAGCAGCGTGAATCCACTAGCGTACGAGCAGTACTTC
>.|TRBD2|TRBJ2-3|TRBV25-1
CASSEWVAGSTDTQYF
TGTGCCAGCAGTGAATGGGTAGCGGGGAGCACAGATACGCAGTATTTT
>few|.|TRBJ2-7|TRBV20-1
CSARDSVRPYEQYF
TGCAGTGCTAGAGATTCAGTAAGGCCCTACGAGCAGTACTTC
>few|.|TRBJ1-1|TRBV5-1
CASSGLWGGDTEAFF
TGCGCCAGCAGCGGGCTATGGGGAGGGGACACTGAAGCTTTCTTT
>few|TRBD1|TRBJ1-2|TRBV2
CASNRGYGYTF
TGTGCCAGCAACAGGGGGTATGGCTACACCTTC
>few|.|TRBJ2-7|TRBV3-1
CASSQASNSHEQYF
TGTGCCAGCAGCCAAGCTAGTAATTCCCACGAGCAGTACTTC
>few|TRBD1|TRBJ1-2|TRBV12-3/TRBV12-4
CASCRDRLYGYTF
TGTGCCAGCTGCCGGGACAGGTTGTATGGCTACACCTTC
>few|TRBD2|TRBJ2-3|TRBV4-2
CASSQPGLAGPQYF
TGTGCCAGCAGCCAACCGGGACTAGCGGGGCCGCAGTATTTT
>few|TRBD2|TRBJ2-3|TRBV9
CASSVAASGRTDTQYF
TGTGCCAGCAGCGTAGCAGCTAGCGGGCGCACAGATACGCAGTATTTT
>.|.|TRBJ1-2|TRBV5-1
CASSLAVAGRGRSGGYTF
TGCGCCAGCAGCTTGGCCGTCGCTGGCAGGGGACGCTCCGGTGGCTACACCTTC
>few|TRBD1|TRBJ1-1|TRBV20-1
CSASGTGMNTEAFF
TGCAGTGCTAGCGGGACAGGGATGAACACTGAAGCTTTCTTT
>.|.|TRBJ1-4|TRBV5-1
CASKRDGNEKLFF
TGCGCCAGCAAACGGGACGGTAATGAAAAACTGTTTTTT
>.|TRBD1|TRBJ1-6|TRBV6-1
CASKSLSGTGPNSPLHF
TGTGCCAGCAAGTCCCTTTCGGGGACAGGTCCTAATTCACCCCTCCACTTT
>many|.|TRBJ1-1|TRBV7-3
CATARTANTEAFF
TGTGCCACCGCCCGGACAGCGAACACTGAAGCTTTCTTT
>.|TRBD2|TRBJ2-5|TRBV7-2
CASSSAGGGQETQYF
TGTGCCAGCAGCTCCGCGGGGGGCGGACAAGAGACCCAGTACTTC